This TCR beta chain comes out of a study of shared clonotypes between healthy human individuals. At the level of the study: Per donor, three plates held CD4 naive cells, three held CD4 memory, two held CD8 naive and one held CD8 memory.

The CDR3 consists of 12 residues. From germline, CDR1 is GTSNPN and CDR2 SVGIG (reference sequence). V was shortened by 1 base and J by 2 bases, with 5 bases between the two germline ends. Concerning this clone itself: Its specificity is unknown. Other DNA sequences of this sample code for an identical CDR3.

CD45RO-negative cells were positively selected for CCR7, leaving out terminally differentiated effector memory CD45RA+ cells. General study results and limits: Across a handful of donors, naive CD4 shared about 5%, naive CD8 over 3%, memory CD4 2% to 2.5%, memory CD8 0.4%.

Using immunoSEQ multiplex PCR, the repertoire was profiled, and TCRdb retains in-frame clones only, with some absent. The table shows some 1,900,000 clones, with about 95% occurring only once. The rearrangement joins TRBV30 to TRBJ1-1; D gene unclear. This TCR was recovered from a young man in good health. Sequences were obtained from naive CD8+ T cells sorted from blood. This CDR3 is CAWSEGNTEAFF. CDR3 nucleotide sequence: TGTGCCTGGAGTGAAGGAAACACTGAAGCTTTCTTT.